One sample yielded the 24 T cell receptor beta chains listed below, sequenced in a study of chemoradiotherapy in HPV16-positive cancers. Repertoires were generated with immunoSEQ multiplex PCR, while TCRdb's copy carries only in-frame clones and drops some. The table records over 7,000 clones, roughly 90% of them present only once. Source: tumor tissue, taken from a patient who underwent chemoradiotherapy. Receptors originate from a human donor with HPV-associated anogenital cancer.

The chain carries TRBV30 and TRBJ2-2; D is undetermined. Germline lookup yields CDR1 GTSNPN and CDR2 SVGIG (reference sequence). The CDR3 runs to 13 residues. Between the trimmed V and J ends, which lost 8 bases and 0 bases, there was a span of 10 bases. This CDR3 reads CAQIRANTGELFF. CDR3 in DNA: TGTGCCCAGATTCGGGCGAACACCGGGGAGCTGTTTTTT.

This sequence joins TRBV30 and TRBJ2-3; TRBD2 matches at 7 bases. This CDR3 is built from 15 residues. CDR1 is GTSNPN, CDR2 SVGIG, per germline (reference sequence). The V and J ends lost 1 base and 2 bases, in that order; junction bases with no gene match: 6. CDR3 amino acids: CAWSEGLAATDTQYF. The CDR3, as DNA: TGTGCCTGGAGTGAAGGGCTAGCGGCCACAGATACGCAGTATTTT.

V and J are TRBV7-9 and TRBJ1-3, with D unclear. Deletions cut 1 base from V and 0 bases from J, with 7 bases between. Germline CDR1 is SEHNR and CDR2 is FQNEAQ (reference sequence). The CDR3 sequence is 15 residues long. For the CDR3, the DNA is TGTGCCAGCAGCTTAGAATCAGGCTCTGGAAACACCATATATTTT. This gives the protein CASSLESGSGNTIYF.

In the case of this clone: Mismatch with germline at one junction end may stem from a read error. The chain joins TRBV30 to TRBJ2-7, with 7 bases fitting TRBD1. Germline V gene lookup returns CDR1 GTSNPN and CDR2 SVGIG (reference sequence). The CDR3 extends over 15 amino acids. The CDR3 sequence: CVWSGEGQMGHEQYF. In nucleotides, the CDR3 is TGTGTCTGGAGTGGTGAGGGACAGATGGGCCACGAGCAGTACTTC. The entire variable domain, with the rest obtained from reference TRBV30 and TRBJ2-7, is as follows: SQTIHQWPATLVQPVGSPLSLECTVEGTSNPNLYWYRQAAGRGLQLLFYSVGIGQISSEVPQNLSASRPQDRQFILSSKKLLLSDSGFYLCVWSGEGQMGHEQYFGPGTRLTVT.

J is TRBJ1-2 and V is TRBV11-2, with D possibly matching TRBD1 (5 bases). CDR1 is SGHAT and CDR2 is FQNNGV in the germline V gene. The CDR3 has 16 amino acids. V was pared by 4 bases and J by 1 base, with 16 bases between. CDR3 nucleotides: TGTGCCAGCAGCTGGGGACGTCGGGGATTTAACTATGGCTACACCTTC. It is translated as CASSWGRRGFNYGYTF.

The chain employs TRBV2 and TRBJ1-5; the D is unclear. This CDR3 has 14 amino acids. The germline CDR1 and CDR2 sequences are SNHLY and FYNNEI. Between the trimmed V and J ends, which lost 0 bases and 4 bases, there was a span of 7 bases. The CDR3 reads CASSEASDNQPQHF. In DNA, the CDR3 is TGTGCCAGCAGTGAAGCGTCCGATAATCAGCCCCAGCATTTT.

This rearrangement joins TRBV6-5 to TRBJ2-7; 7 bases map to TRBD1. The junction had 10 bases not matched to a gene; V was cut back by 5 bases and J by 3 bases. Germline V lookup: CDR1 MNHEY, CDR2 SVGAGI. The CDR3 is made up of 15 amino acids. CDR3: CASSNIGTEGYEQYF. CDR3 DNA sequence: TGTGCCAGCAGTAATATCGGGACAGAAGGCTACGAGCAGTACTTC.

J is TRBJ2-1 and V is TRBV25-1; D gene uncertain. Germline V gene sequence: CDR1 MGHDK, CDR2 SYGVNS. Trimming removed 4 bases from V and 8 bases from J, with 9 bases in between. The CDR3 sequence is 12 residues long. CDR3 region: CASSVTVHEQFF. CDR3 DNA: TGTGCCAGCAGTGTTACAGTCCATGAGCAGTTCTTC.

The CDR3 region has the DNA TGTGCCAGCAGCTTTTTAGGCGACAGCAGATTTCAAGAGACCCAGTACTTC. It encodes CASSFLGDSRFQETQYF. The rearrangement links TRBV11-2 to TRBJ2-5; tentative D call: TRBD1 (5 bases). V lost 3 bases and J lost 2, with 19 bases in between. The CDR3 contains 17 residues. Germline lookup yields CDR1 SGHAT and CDR2 FQNNGV.

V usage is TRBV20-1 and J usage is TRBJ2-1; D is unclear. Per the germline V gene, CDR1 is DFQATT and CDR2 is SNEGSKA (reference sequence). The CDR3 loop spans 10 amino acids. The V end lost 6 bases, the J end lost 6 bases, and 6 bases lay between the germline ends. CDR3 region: CSAWGNEQFF. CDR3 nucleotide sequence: TGCAGTGCCTGGGGCAATGAGCAGTTCTTC.

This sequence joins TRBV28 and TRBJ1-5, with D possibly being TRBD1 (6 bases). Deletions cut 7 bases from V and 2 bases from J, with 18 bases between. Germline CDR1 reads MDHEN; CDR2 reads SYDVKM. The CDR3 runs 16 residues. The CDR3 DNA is TGTGCCAGCACCCTAGGGGGGGCCTGGGGCAATCAGCCCCAGCATTTT. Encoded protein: CASTLGGAWGNQPQHF.

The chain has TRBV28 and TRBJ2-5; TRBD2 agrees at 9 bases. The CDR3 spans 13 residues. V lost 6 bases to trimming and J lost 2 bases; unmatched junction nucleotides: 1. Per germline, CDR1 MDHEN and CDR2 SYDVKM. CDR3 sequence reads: CASRAGGQETQYF. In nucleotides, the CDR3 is TGTGCCAGCAGGGCGGGGGGGCAAGAGACCCAGTACTTC.

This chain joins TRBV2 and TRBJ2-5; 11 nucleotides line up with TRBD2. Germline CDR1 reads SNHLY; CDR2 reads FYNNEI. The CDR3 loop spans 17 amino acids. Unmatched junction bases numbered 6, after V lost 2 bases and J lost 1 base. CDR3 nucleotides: TGTGCCAGCAGTGAACCTAGCGGGAGGTCCTCCCAAGAGACCCAGTACTTC. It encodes CASSEPSGRSSQETQYF.

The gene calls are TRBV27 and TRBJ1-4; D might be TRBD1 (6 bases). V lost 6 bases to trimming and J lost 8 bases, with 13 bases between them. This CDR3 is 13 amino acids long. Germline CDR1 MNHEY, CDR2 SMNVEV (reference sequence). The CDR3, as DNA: TGTGCCAGCAGATGGGGGGCAGGGGAAAAACTGTTTTTT. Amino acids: CASRWGAGEKLFF.

CDR3 coding DNA: TGTGCCAGCAGCCCGGAGTACAATGAGCAGTTCTTC. Encoded protein: CASSPEYNEQFF. The genes are TRBV7-2 and TRBJ2-1; D not certain. This CDR3 comprises 12 residues. Trimming pared 5 bases from V and 4 bases from J, leaving 6 bases between. The V gene's germline CDR1 is SGHTA and CDR2 FQGNSA.

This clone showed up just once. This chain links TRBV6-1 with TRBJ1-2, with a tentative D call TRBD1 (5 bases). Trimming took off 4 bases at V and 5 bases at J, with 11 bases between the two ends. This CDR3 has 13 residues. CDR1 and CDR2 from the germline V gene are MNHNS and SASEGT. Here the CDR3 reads CASSGEGRYGYTF. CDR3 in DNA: TGTGCCAGCAGTGGGGAGGGGAGGTATGGCTACACCTTC.

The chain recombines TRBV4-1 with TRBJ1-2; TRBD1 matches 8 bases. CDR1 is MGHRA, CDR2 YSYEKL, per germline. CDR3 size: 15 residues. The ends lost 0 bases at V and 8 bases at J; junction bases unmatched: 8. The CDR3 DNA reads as TGCGCCAGCAGCCAAGATCTCAGGACAGGGTTCGGCTACACCTTC. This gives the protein CASSQDLRTGFGYTF.

CDR3 sequence: CASTDRDPSYNEQFF. CDR3 DNA: TGTGCCAGCACCGATCGGGACCCTTCCTACAATGAGCAGTTCTTC. The gene calls are TRBV2 and TRBJ2-1; D may correspond to TRBD1 or TRBD2 (5 bases each). Trimming stripped 7 bases from V and 1 base from J, with 14 bases between. Germline V lookup: CDR1 SNHLY, CDR2 FYNNEI. The CDR3 covers 15 residues. The entire variable domain, with the rest obtained from reference TRBV2 and TRBJ2-1, is as follows: EPEVTQTPSHQVTQMGQEVILRCVPISNHLYFYWYRQILGQKVEFLVSFYNNEISEKSEIFDDQFSVERPDGSNFTLKIRSTKLEDSAMYFCASTDRDPSYNEQFFGPGTRLTVL.

CDR3 sequence: CASSSGGRHGYTF. The CDR3 nucleotides are TGTGCCAGCAGCTCCGGGGGACGGCATGGCTACACCTTC. The chain has TRBV7-9 and TRBJ1-2, with D possibly being TRBD1 (5 bases). Germline V CDR1 and CDR2: SEHNR, FQNEAQ (reference sequence). V lost 4 bases and J 6 bases, leaving 12 bases between the germline ends. The CDR3 covers 13 residues.

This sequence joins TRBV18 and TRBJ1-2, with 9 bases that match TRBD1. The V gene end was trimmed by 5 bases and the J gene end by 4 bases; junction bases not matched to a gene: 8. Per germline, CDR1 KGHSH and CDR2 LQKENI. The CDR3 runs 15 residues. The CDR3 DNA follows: TGTGCCAGCTCAACCTCGACAGGGGGGAGCTATGGCTACACCTTC. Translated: CASSTSTGGSYGYTF. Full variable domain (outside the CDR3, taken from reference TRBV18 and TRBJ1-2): NAGVMQNPRHLVRRRGQEARLRCSPMKGHSHVYWYRQLPEEGLKFMVYLQKENIIDESGMPKERFSAEFPKEGPSILRIQQVVRGDSAAYFCASSTSTGGSYGYTFGSGTRLTVV.

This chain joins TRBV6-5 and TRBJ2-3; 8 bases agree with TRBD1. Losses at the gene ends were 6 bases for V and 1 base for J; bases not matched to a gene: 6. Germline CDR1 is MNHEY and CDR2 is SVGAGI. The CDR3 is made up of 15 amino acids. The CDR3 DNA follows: TGTGCCAGCAGCTCCGGGACAGGAGGCACAGATACGCAGTATTTT. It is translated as CASSSGTGGTDTQYF.

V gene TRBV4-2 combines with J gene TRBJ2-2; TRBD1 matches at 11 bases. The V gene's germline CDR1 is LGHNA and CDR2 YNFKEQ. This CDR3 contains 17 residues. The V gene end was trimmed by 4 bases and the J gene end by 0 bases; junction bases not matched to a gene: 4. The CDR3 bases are TGTGCCAGCAGCCCGGGGGGACAGGGGGCGAACACCGGGGAGCTGTTTTTT. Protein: CASSPGGQGANTGELFF.

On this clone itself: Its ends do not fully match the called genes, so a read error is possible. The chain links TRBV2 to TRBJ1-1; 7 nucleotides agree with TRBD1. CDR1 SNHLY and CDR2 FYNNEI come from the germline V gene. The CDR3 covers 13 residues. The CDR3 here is CANSGDRNTEAFF. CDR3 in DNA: TGTGCCAACAGTGGGGACAGGAACACTGAAGCTTTCTTT.

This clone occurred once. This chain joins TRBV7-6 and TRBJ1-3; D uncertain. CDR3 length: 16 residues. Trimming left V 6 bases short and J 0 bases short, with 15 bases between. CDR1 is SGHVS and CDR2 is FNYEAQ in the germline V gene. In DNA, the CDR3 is TGTGCCAGCAGTAACGGCCCCGGGTTCTCTGGAAACACCATATATTTT. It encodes CASSNGPGFSGNTIYF.